One and the same sample provided the 8 T cell receptor beta chains below, sequenced in a study of T-cell memory formation after mild COVID-19. Using its own MiXCR run on the 5' RACE reads, TCRdb lists one record per CDR3 protein. The table records about 130,000 distinct CDR3 sequences, about 25% of them present only once. Sequenced input: PBMCs or a T cell subset sorted from them (not recorded which). These receptors were collected from an adult woman who had mild COVID-19 (a few samples of this study predate the infection). Cell type and time point are not known.

The chain is built from TRBV14 and TRBJ2-7, with TRBD1 matching over 7 bases. The junction had 9 bases not matched to a gene; V was cut back by 4 bases and J by 3 bases. The CDR3 loop spans 15 amino acids. Germline-derived CDR1 and CDR2 are SGHDN and FVKESK. The CDR3 protein is CASSPRQGRVYEQYF. The CDR3 nucleotides read TGTGCCAGCAGCCCAAGACAGGGCCGGGTCTACGAGCAGTACTTC. Variable domain in full (rest from reference TRBV14 and TRBJ2-7): EAGVTQFPSHSVIEKGQTVTLRCDPISGHDNLYWYRRVMGKEIKFLLHFVKESKQDESGMPNNRFLAERTGGTYSTLKVQPAELEDSGVYFCASSPRQGRVYEQYFGPGTRLTVT.

The J gene is TRBJ1-5, the V gene TRBV4-1; D remains ambiguous. Germline CDR1 reads MGHRA; CDR2 reads YSYEKL. V was pared by 1 base and J by 6 bases, with 13 bases between. The CDR3 totals 15 residues. The CDR3 protein is CASSQASAGPQPQHF. DNA of the CDR3: TGCGCCAGCAGCCAAGCATCGGCAGGACCTCAGCCCCAGCATTTT.

J is TRBJ2-7 and V is TRBV10-3; D ambiguous. The CDR3 has 12 amino acids. V was pared by 3 bases and J by 3 bases, with 6 bases between. CDR1 is ENHRY and CDR2 is SYGVKD in the germline V gene. CDR3 DNA: TGTGCCATCAGTGATGAATACTACGAGCAGTACTTC. Encoded protein: CAISDEYYEQYF.

The CDR3, as DNA: TGTGCTAGTGGTTTGGTTTTGACACCCTTCTACGAGCAGTACTTC. Translated, it gives CASGLVLTPFYEQYF. The J gene is TRBJ2-7, the V gene TRBV12-5, with D hard to call. The CDR3 covers 15 residues. Germline CDR1 is LGHNT and CDR2 is FRNRAP. The V end lost 0 bases, the J end lost 3 bases, and 12 bases lay between the germline ends.

This chain joins TRBV12-3 or TRBV12-4 and TRBJ2-3; D is possibly TRBD2 (6 bases). Trimming removed 3 bases from V and 3 bases from J, with 10 bases in between. The CDR3 is 14 amino acids. The CDR3 reads CASSFRESTDTQYF. CDR3 coding DNA: TGTGCCAGCAGTTTTCGGGAGTCGACAGATACGCAGTATTTT.

The rearrangement links TRBV6-1 to TRBJ2-7; 8 bases fit TRBD1. The germline V gene has CDR1 MNHNS and CDR2 SASEGT. The CDR3 extends over 14 amino acids. The trim removed 4 bases at V and 0 bases at J, leaving 2 bases unmatched. The CDR3 DNA sequence: TGTGCCAGCAGTGGGACAGGGTCCTCCTACGAGCAGTACTTC. Protein: CASSGTGSSYEQYF.

This sequence joins TRBV29-1 and TRBJ2-1, with D uncertain. The CDR3 is 13 residues long. Germline V gene data show CDR1 as SQVTM and CDR2 as ANQGSEA. Between the trimmed V and J ends, which lost 2 bases and 7 bases, there was a span of 12 bases. CDR3 sequence (DNA): TGCAGCGTTGAATTGGCGGTACAAAATGAGCAGTTCTTC. Its protein product is CSVELAVQNEQFF.

The chain carries TRBV6-1 and TRBJ2-4; possibly TRBD1 for D (5 bases). The CDR3 covers 16 residues. V was trimmed by 6 bases and J by 0 bases, leaving 15 bases between them. In germline, CDR1 is MNHNS, CDR2 SASEGT. This chain's CDR3 is CASSMGLQLAKNIQYF. DNA for the CDR3: TGTGCCAGCAGCATGGGGCTGCAACTAGCCAAAAACATTCAGTACTTC.